A single sample gave rise to the 25 T cell receptor beta chains below, sequenced in a study of T-cell reconstitution after alpha-beta-depleted transplantation in children. Unique molecular identifiers were used in preparing the TCRbeta library. TCRdb re-called the PCR reads with MiXCR, one entry per CDR3 protein. The data show roughly 420,000 distinct CDR3 sequences, with around 15% seen just once and about 32% held by the top ten. The material sequenced was PBMCs, mostly from graft donor cells, taken 360 days after TCRalphabeta/CD19-depleted stem cell transplant. The source of these receptors is a boy under two years old who had a stem cell transplant for Wiskott-Aldrich syndrome, so the T cells may come from the graft donor.

The sample holds a few counts of this clonotype. J is TRBJ1-3 and V is TRBV12-3 or TRBV12-4; 8 positions match TRBD1. The J segment lost 7 bases and the V segment lost 3 bases, leaving 5 bases of the junction unmatched. The CDR3 spans 14 residues. CDR3 in DNA: TGTGCCAGCAGTTTGGACAGGGCGGCGAACACCATATATTTT. It is translated as CASSLDRAANTIYF.

This clonotype has a handful of counts. This rearrangement joins TRBV7-9 to TRBJ2-7; D not certain. The CDR3 length is 14 residues. With 2 bases removed from V and 2 bases from J, the gap between germline ends came to 10 bases. The germline CDR1 and CDR2 sequences are SEHNR and FQNEAQ (reference sequence). CDR3 region: CASSLLQHPYEQYF. The CDR3 DNA follows: TGTGCCAGCAGCTTATTACAACACCCCTACGAGCAGTACTTC.

In this sample, this clonotype turned up a few times. This chain uses TRBV7-9 with TRBJ2-7; no reliable D call. Trimming shortened V by 5 bases and J by 3 bases, and 17 bases separated the two germline ends. Germline V CDR1 and CDR2: SEHNR, FQNEAQ (reference sequence). There are 15 residues in the CDR3. In DNA, the CDR3 is TGTGCCAGCAGCCGCAGGTCCAAAGCTTACTACGAGCAGTACTTC. Translated: CASSRRSKAYYEQYF.

The J gene is TRBJ2-1, the V gene TRBV5-1, with 8 bases aligning to TRBD2. CDR1 is SGHRS and CDR2 is YFSETQ in the germline V gene. V lost 0 bases, J lost 4 bases, and 9 bases stayed unmatched. The CDR3 is made up of 17 amino acids. The CDR3 loop is CASSLAFGAGAYNEQFF. DNA of the CDR3: TGCGCCAGCAGCTTGGCCTTCGGAGCGGGGGCTTACAATGAGCAGTTCTTC. Using reference TRBV5-1 and TRBJ2-1 for the parts outside the CDR3, the full variable domain is KAGVTQTPRYLIKTRGQQVTLSCSPISGHRSVSWYQQTPGQGLQFLFEYFSETQRNKGNFPGRFSGRQFSNSRSEMNVSTLELGDSALYLCASSLAFGAGAYNEQFFGPGTRLTVL.

The V gene is TRBV12-3 or TRBV12-4, the J gene TRBJ2-1, with 9 bases that match TRBD2. After removal of 4 bases from V and 2 bases from J, the junction contained 6 bases not matched to a gene. The CDR3 loop spans 16 amino acids. The chain's CDR3 is CASSWGGRAPYNEQFF. The CDR3 DNA sequence: TGTGCCAGCAGTTGGGGCGGGAGGGCCCCCTACAATGAGCAGTTCTTC.

The chain combines TRBV12-3 or TRBV12-4 with TRBJ2-7, with 10 bases lining up with TRBD2. This CDR3 has 15 amino acids. The V segment lost 4 bases and the J segment 7 bases; nucleotides outside the gene matches: 10. CDR3 nucleotides: TGTGCCAGCAGTTCGGACATAGCGGGAGGAAGAGAGCAGTACTTC. Translated, it gives CASSSDIAGGREQYF.

CDR3 protein: CASNLWGDGYTF. The CDR3 DNA reads TGTGCCAGCAACCTATGGGGGGACGGCTACACCTTC. The chain carries TRBV28 and TRBJ1-2; D may be TRBD1 (5 bases). Trimming pared 7 bases from V and 8 bases from J, leaving 14 bases between. CDR3 length equals 12 residues. CDR1 and CDR2 from the germline V gene are MDHEN and SYDVKM.

The chain joins TRBV4-1 to TRBJ2-3, with D tentatively TRBD1 (5 bases). Deletions cut 3 bases from V and 2 bases from J, with 12 bases between. This CDR3 has 15 amino acids. CDR1 MGHRA and CDR2 YSYEKL come from the germline V gene. CDR3 amino acids: CASSHQGKVTDTQYF. The CDR3 DNA is TGCGCCAGCAGCCACCAGGGAAAAGTCACAGATACGCAGTATTTT.

This clonotype showed up just a few times. This chain connects TRBV18 to TRBJ1-3; weak D call: TRBD1 (5 bases). The length of the CDR3 is 14 residues. Trimming removed 1 base from V and 4 bases from J, with 8 bases in between. Germline V CDR1 and CDR2: KGHSH, LQKENI. The CDR3 here is CASSPRGKGNTIYF. The DNA for the CDR3 is TGTGCCAGCTCACCACGGGGGAAGGGAAACACCATATATTTT.

The chain uses TRBV7-2 and TRBJ2-7, with a possible D match to TRBD1 (5 bases). V gave up 5 bases and J gave up 3 bases, with 8 bases separating them. The CDR3 totals 12 residues. CDR1 and CDR2 (germline): SGHTA, FQGNSA. In nucleotides, the CDR3 is TGTGCCAGCAGCCGACAGCACTACGAGCAGTACTTC. Amino acids: CASSRQHYEQYF.

This clonotype was recorded a few times. This chain links TRBV28 with TRBJ2-7; D is unclear. The CDR3 covers 12 residues. The germline gives CDR1 MDHEN, CDR2 SYDVKM. V lost 5 bases, J lost 3 bases, and 8 bases lay in between. CDR3 DNA: TGTGCCAGCAGTCCGACATACTACGAGCAGTACTTC. It codes for CASSPTYYEQYF.

This rearrangement joins TRBV20-1 to TRBJ2-7; D may be TRBD2 (5 bases). V lost 3 bases, J lost 0 bases, and 12 bases lay in between. Germline V CDR1 and CDR2: DFQATT, SNEGSKA (reference sequence). CDR3 length: 14 residues. CDR3 nucleotides: TGCAGTGCTAGTTTTCTCGGGAACTCCTACGAGCAGTACTTC. As protein: CSASFLGNSYEQYF.

This clonotype was counted ten times or more. The chain recombines TRBV28 with TRBJ2-1; no firm D call. In germline, CDR1 is MDHEN, CDR2 SYDVKM. V lost 11 bases and J lost 3, with 14 bases in between. There are 13 residues in the CDR3. The CDR3 nucleotides are TGTGCCTCCAAGGGCAGTCTCTACAATGAGCAGTTCTTC. Its translation is CASKGSLYNEQFF.

The chain uses TRBV5-1 and TRBJ2-2; 10 positions agree with TRBD1. The CDR3 is made up of 17 amino acids. Germline values: CDR1 SGHRS, CDR2 YFSETQ. The V and J ends lost 4 bases and 5 bases, in that order; junction bases with no gene match: 11. Written as DNA, the CDR3 is TGCGCCAGCAGCCCCGGAACCGGGACAGGGGATACCGGGGAGCTGTTTTTT. It is translated as CASSPGTGTGDTGELFF.

This clonotype has more than one count but fewer than ten. The chain employs TRBV2 and TRBJ1-4; D may be TRBD1 (5 bases). V was shortened by 4 bases and J by 8 bases, with 20 bases between the two germline ends. The germline V gene has CDR1 SNHLY and CDR2 FYNNEI. The CDR3 sequence is 16 residues long. In nucleotides, the CDR3 is TGTGCCAGCAGTGTACAACCGGGGCATGCAAGGGAAAAACTGTTTTTT. The encoded protein is CASSVQPGHAREKLFF.

This clonotype occurred a few times. This chain connects TRBV29-1 to TRBJ2-7; D perhaps matches TRBD2 (7 bases). The CDR3 sequence is 13 residues long. Germline V lookup: CDR1 SQVTM, CDR2 ANQGSEA. The ends were cut back, 3 bases at V and 12 bases at J, with 21 bases in the middle. For the CDR3, the DNA is TGCAGCGTTGAGGTGCGGGGGCCCCCTAGAAGGTACTTC. It specifies CSVEVRGPPRRYF.

This clonotype was observed a single time. CDR3 loop: CASSWGGTGGGTDTQYF. The CDR3 DNA sequence: TGTGCCAGCAGTTGGGGCGGGACAGGAGGGGGCACAGATACGCAGTATTTT. This sequence joins TRBV6-5 and TRBJ2-3; TRBD1 aligns across 8 bases. The germline gives CDR1 MNHEY, CDR2 SVGAGI. This CDR3 is built from 17 residues. Unmatched junction bases numbered 10, after V lost 4 bases and J lost 1 base.

The table lists this clonotype with a few counts. This chain joins TRBV12-3 or TRBV12-4 and TRBJ2-2, with D perhaps matching TRBD2 (6 bases). Deletions cut 3 bases from V and 4 bases from J, with 9 bases between. This CDR3 has 14 residues. DNA for the CDR3: TGTGCCAGCAGTTTCGGAGGGCCCACCGGGGAGCTGTTTTTT. Translating gives CASSFGGPTGELFF.

This clonotype was counted a few times. CDR3 loop: CSVGGGNTDTQYF. The CDR3 DNA follows: TGCAGCGTTGGAGGAGGGAATACAGATACGCAGTATTTT. This sequence joins TRBV29-1 and TRBJ2-3; D possibly corresponds to TRBD2 (6 bases). Germline V lookup: CDR1 SQVTM, CDR2 ANQGSEA. The CDR3 length is 13 residues. Trimming took 4 bases from V and 3 from J, leaving 11 bases between them.

This chain connects TRBV20-1 to TRBJ2-5; 8 bases match TRBD2. CDR3 length equals 13 residues. V trimming: 3 bases; J trimming: 3 bases; junction bases outside the gene matches: 3. Germline V CDR1 and CDR2: DFQATT, SNEGSKA (reference sequence). CDR3 DNA: TGCAGTGCTAGTTACGGGGGGGAAGAGACCCAGTACTTC. It specifies CSASYGGEETQYF.

The chain carries TRBV10-3 and TRBJ2-7; D is ambiguous. Germline-derived CDR1 and CDR2 are ENHRY and SYGVKD. Between the trimmed V and J ends, which lost 2 bases and 2 bases, there was a span of 10 bases. The CDR3 extends over 14 amino acids. CDR3 sequence reads: CAISEGRIAYEQYF. The CDR3 DNA sequence: TGTGCCATCAGTGAGGGACGGATAGCCTACGAGCAGTACTTC.

At least ten counts were recorded for this clonotype. The gene calls are TRBV9 and TRBJ2-3; D call uncertain. Germline assignment: CDR1 SGDLS and CDR2 YYNGEE. The CDR3 sequence is 13 residues long. The V gene lost 0 bases and the J gene lost 4 bases, with 6 bases spanning the gap. The chain's CDR3 is CASSVDIADTQYF. As DNA, the CDR3 is TGTGCCAGCAGCGTAGATATAGCAGATACGCAGTATTTT. Full variable domain (outside the CDR3, taken from reference TRBV9 and TRBJ2-3): DSGVTQTPKHLITATGQRVTLRCSPRSGDLSVYWYQQSLDQGLQFLIQYYNGEERAKGNILERFSAQQFPDLHSELNLSSLELGDSALYFCASSVDIADTQYFGPGTRLTVL.

This clonotype was recorded a few times. The chain uses TRBV12-3 or TRBV12-4 and TRBJ2-7; D is unresolved. This CDR3 is 11 amino acids long. V was cut by 6 bases and J by 8 bases, with 11 bases left in between. The CDR3 DNA reads as TGTGCCAGCAGCTTCGACTCTAAGCAGTACTTC. Translating it yields CASSFDSKQYF.

J is TRBJ2-3 and V is TRBV10-3; the D gene is possibly TRBD1 (5 bases). Germline V CDR1 and CDR2: ENHRY, SYGVKD. The CDR3 has 14 residues. V lost 4 bases, J lost 4 bases, and 12 bases lay in between. CDR3 nucleotides: TGTGCCATCAGTGGAAGGGGCGCCGCAGATACGCAGTATTTT. The encoded protein is CAISGRGAADTQYF.

Only a few counts were recorded for this clonotype. V is TRBV11-2 and J is TRBJ2-7; D gene ambiguous. CDR3 length equals 13 residues. Germline CDR1 and CDR2: SGHAT and FQNNGV. V gave up 6 bases and J gave up 6 bases, with 15 bases separating them. Written as DNA, the CDR3 is TGTGCCAGCAGACAAGGTACTACGCGCGAGCAGTACTTC. It specifies CASRQGTTREQYF.